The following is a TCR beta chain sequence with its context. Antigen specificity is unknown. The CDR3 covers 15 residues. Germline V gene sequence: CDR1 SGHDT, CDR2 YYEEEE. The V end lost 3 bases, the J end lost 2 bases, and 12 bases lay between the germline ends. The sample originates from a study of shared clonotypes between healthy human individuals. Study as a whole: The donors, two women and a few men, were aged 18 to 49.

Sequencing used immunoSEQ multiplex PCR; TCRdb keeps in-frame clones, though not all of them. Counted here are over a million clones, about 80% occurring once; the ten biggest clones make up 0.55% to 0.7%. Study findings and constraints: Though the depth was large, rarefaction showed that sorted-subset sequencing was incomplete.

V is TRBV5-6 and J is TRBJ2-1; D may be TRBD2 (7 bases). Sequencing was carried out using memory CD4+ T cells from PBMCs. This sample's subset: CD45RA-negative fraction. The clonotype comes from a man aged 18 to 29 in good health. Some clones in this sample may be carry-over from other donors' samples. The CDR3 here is CASSSGGPTYNEQFF. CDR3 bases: TGTGCCAGCAGCTCCGGGGGGCCCACCTACAATGAGCAGTTCTTC.